These 21 T cell receptor beta chains were all obtained from the same sample, sequenced in a study of post-analysis software for immune sequencing data. Findings and limits, study-wide: Patients used roughly five TRBV segments, including TRBV5-6, TRBV5-1 and TRBV20-1, more often than controls.

Unique molecular identifiers had been added to the TCR beta cDNA libraries. TCRdb processed the PCR reads anew with MiXCR; each CDR3 protein has one entry. This repertoire shows roughly 870,000 distinct CDR3 sequences, 53% found once; its top ten account for about 4.5%. These receptors are not linked to any known antigen. The source material was blood. Every receptor here comes from a girl aged 5 to 17 with multiple sclerosis.

V is TRBV12-3 or TRBV12-4 and J is TRBJ2-1; D is perhaps TRBD1 (6 bases). Trimming stripped 3 bases from V and 5 bases from J, with 17 bases between. The CDR3 runs to 16 residues. The CDR3 nucleotides read TGTGCCAGCAGTTTCCCATCACAGGGCCGTAACAATGAGCAGTTCTTC. Protein: CASSFPSQGRNNEQFF.

The J gene is TRBJ2-1, the V gene TRBV7-9; TRBD2 aligns across 10 bases. The J call is uncertain, as TRBJ2-7 better fits the DNA end. Germline assignment: CDR1 SEHNR and CDR2 FQNEAQ (reference sequence). This CDR3 spans 15 amino acids. As DNA, the CDR3 is TGTGCCAGCAGCGTTGGACTAGCGGTCTACAATGAGCAGTACTTC. It translates to CASSVGLAVYNEQYF.

This rearrangement joins TRBV18 to TRBJ2-6, with 7 bases aligning to TRBD1. Unmatched junction bases numbered 4, after V lost 5 bases and J lost 0 bases. The CDR3 spans 16 residues. Germline V gene sequence: CDR1 KGHSH, CDR2 LQKENI. The CDR3 region is CASSTGQISGANVLTF. In DNA, the CDR3 is TGTGCCAGCTCAACGGGACAGATCTCTGGGGCCAACGTCCTGACTTTC.

The rearrangement uses TRBV2 and TRBJ2-7, with TRBD2 as a possible D gene (6 bases). Trimming took off 6 bases at V and 2 bases at J, with 14 bases between the two ends. The germline V gene has CDR1 SNHLY and CDR2 FYNNEI. The CDR3 consists of 14 residues. CDR3 sequence reads: CASREGSTTYEQYF. The CDR3 coding sequence is TGTGCCAGCAGGGAGGGATCCACCACCTACGAGCAGTACTTC.

Remarks on this clonotype: Compared with germline, one end of the junction differs, possibly owing to a read error. In DNA form, the CDR3 reads TGTGTCACCAGCAGAGAAATCGGGGTATCCTCCTACGAGCAGTACTTC. Its translation: CVTSREIGVSSYEQYF. The chain has TRBV15 and TRBJ2-7; D is possibly TRBD2 (5 bases). Germline V gene sequence: CDR1 LNHNV, CDR2 YYDKDF (reference sequence). The CDR3 extends over 16 amino acids.

The rearrangement uses TRBV5-1 and TRBJ2-1, with 9 bases lining up with TRBD2. The length of the CDR3 is 14 residues. J lost 5 bases, V lost 5 bases, and 5 bases had no gene match. The germline CDR1 and CDR2 sequences are SGHRS and YFSETQ. Here the CDR3 DNA reads TGCGCCAGCAGTAGGACTAGCGCTAACAATGAGCAGTTCTTC. Translation: CASSRTSANNEQFF.

The rearrangement uses TRBV9 and TRBJ1-4; D is perhaps TRBD1 (5 bases). Germline V gives CDR1 SGDLS, CDR2 YYNGEE. There are 16 residues in the CDR3. Deletions cut 0 bases from V and 3 bases from J, with 12 bases between. In DNA, the CDR3 is TGTGCCAGCAGCGTAGAAGGGGATAGGGCTAATGAAAAACTGTTTTTT. Its protein product is CASSVEGDRANEKLFF.

The J gene is TRBJ2-7, the V gene TRBV29-1, with D hard to call. The V gene's germline CDR1 is SQVTM and CDR2 ANQGSEA. V was shortened by 4 bases and J by 4 bases, with 14 bases between the two germline ends. The CDR3 runs 13 residues. CDR3 in amino acids: CSVVWWNQYEQYF. The DNA for the CDR3 is TGCAGCGTTGTATGGTGGAATCAGTACGAGCAGTACTTC.

V usage is TRBV7-6 and J usage is TRBJ2-1; tentatively, D is TRBD1 (5 bases). Germline CDR1 SGHVS, CDR2 FNYEAQ. Trimming cost V 3 bases and J 8 bases, with 14 bases left between them. The CDR3 has 14 residues. As DNA, the CDR3 is TGTGCCAGCAGCTTTAGGGGCGGTGACCATGAGCAGTTCTTC. Translation gives CASSFRGGDHEQFF.

This sequence joins TRBV12-3 or TRBV12-4 and TRBJ2-5; TRBD1 or TRBD2 may be the D gene (5 bases each). The CDR3 extends over 14 amino acids. V lost 6 bases, J lost 2 bases, and 13 bases lay in between. The chain's CDR3 is CASSLRENQETQYF. DNA of the CDR3: TGTGCCAGCAGCCTCAGGGAGAATCAAGAGACCCAGTACTTC.

CDR3 in amino acids: CASSFSRVEDEQYF. CDR3 DNA: TGTGCCAGCAGTTTTTCTCGGGTAGAGGACGAGCAGTACTTC. The genes are TRBV12-3 or TRBV12-4 and TRBJ2-7, with D uncertain. CDR3 size: 14 residues. V shed 3 bases and J shed 5 bases, with 14 bases lying between them.

This clonotype showed up just a few times. The chain recombines TRBV29-1 with TRBJ2-7; TRBD2 aligns across 11 bases. The CDR3 sequence is 16 residues long. From germline, CDR1 is SQVTM and CDR2 ANQGSEA. Trimming cost V 8 bases and J 0 bases; bases outside gene matches: 12. CDR3 DNA: TGCAGCATACTAGCGGGAGCAACCACAGGCTCCTACGAGCAGTACTTC. It is translated as CSILAGATTGSYEQYF.

The rearrangement joins TRBV7-3 to TRBJ2-1, with D perhaps matching TRBD1 or TRBD2 (5 bases each). The CDR3 is made up of 14 amino acids. Trimming removed 5 bases at V and 10 bases at J, with 18 bases between. CDR1 and CDR2 from the germline V gene are SGHTA and FQGTGA. CDR3 region: CASSQGTHPSEQFF. The CDR3 nucleotides are TGTGCCAGCAGCCAAGGGACCCACCCTAGCGAGCAGTTCTTC.

V is TRBV24-1 and J is TRBJ2-2; the D gene could be TRBD1 or TRBD2 (6 bases each). The CDR3 extends over 13 amino acids. V lost 9 bases, J lost 5 bases, and 12 bases lay in between. Per germline, CDR1 KGHDR and CDR2 SFDVKD. The DNA for the CDR3 is TGTGCCACCGCCGGGGGCAGGACCGGGGAGCTGTTTTTT. It encodes CATAGGRTGELFF.

This sequence joins TRBV4-2 and TRBJ2-4, with TRBD2 identical over 15 bases. The J call is doubtful: the DNA matches TRBJ2-5 better. The CDR3 covers 15 residues. Looked up from germline, CDR1 is LGHNA and CDR2 is YNFKEQ. The CDR3 nucleotides are TGTGCCAGCAGCCGGACTAGCGGGGGGGCGGAGACCCAGTACTTC. Translating gives CASSRTSGGAETQYF.

As for this clonotype: The junction differs from germline at one of its ends, possibly a read error. The chain is built from TRBV7-3 and TRBJ2-3; a possible D gene is TRBD1 (5 bases). CDR3 length: 15 amino acids. In germline, CDR1 is SGHTA, CDR2 FQGTGA. CDR3 sequence: CASSSQADSTDAQYF. The CDR3 nucleotides are TGTGCCAGCAGCTCACAGGCGGATAGCACAGATGCGCAGTATTTT.

This clonotype occurred a few times. The V gene is TRBV9, the J gene TRBJ2-3; D ambiguous. CDR3 length equals 13 residues. Trimming cost V 2 bases and J 7 bases, with 11 bases left between them. Germline CDR1 SGDLS, CDR2 YYNGEE. CDR3 sequence: CASSVPGRNTQYF. The CDR3 DNA reads TGTGCCAGCAGCGTCCCCGGACGTAATACGCAGTATTTT.

Only a few counts were recorded for this clonotype. Sequence at one end of the junction differs from germline and may be a read error. The chain uses TRBV28 and TRBJ2-1, with unresolved D. Germline V lookup: CDR1 MDHEN, CDR2 SYDVKM. This CDR3 has 14 amino acids. In nucleotides, the CDR3 is TGTGCCAGCACTTTACGGCTCGGTGGCAATGAGCAGTTCTTC. Amino acid sequence: CASTLRLGGNEQFF.

The rearrangement links TRBV29-1 to TRBJ1-2, with 8 bases identical to TRBD1. J was trimmed by 7 bases and V by 0 bases; bases with no gene match: 19. The CDR3 contains 18 residues. Germline V gives CDR1 SQVTM, CDR2 ANQGSEA. For the CDR3, the DNA is TGCAGCGTTGAAGAAAGAGGGGCAGGGGGCGGACTTAGCTTTGGCTACACCTTC. Its translation is CSVEERGAGGGLSFGYTF.

The rearrangement uses TRBV7-6 and TRBJ2-7, with 9 bases matching TRBD1. Per the germline V gene, CDR1 is SGHVS and CDR2 is FNYEAQ. The CDR3 runs 16 residues. The J segment lost 5 bases and the V segment lost 5 bases, leaving 13 bases of the junction unmatched. CDR3 nucleotide sequence: TGTGCCAGCAGCCCGATAACAGGGACAGGGTTTAACGAGCAGTACTTC. It is translated as CASSPITGTGFNEQYF.

This clonotype occurred once. The V call is TRBV21-1, the J call TRBJ2-4; TRBD1 is the table's D call, not checked against the DNA. TRBV21-1 constitutes a pseudogene. The CDR3 contains 17 residues. CDR3 region: CASSKWGPHSSKNIQYF. Here the CDR3 DNA reads TGTGCCAGTAGCAAATGGGGGCCGCACTCCTCAAAAAACATTCAGTACTTC.